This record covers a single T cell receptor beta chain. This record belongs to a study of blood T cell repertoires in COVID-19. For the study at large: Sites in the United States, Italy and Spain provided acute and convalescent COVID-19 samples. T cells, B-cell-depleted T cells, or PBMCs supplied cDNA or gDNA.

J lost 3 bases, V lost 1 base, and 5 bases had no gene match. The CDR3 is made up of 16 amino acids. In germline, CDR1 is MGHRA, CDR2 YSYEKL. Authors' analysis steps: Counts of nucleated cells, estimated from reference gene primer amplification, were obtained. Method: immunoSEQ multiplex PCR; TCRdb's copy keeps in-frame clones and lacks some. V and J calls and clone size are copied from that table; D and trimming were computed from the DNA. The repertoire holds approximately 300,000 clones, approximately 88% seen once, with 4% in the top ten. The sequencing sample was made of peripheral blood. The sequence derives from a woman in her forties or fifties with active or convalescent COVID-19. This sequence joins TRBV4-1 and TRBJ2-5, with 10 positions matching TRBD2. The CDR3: CASSQAVLAGKETQYF. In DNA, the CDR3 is TGCGCCAGCAGCCAAGCAGTACTAGCGGGGAAAGAGACCCAGTACTTC.